The 25 T cell receptor beta chains below come from one sample, sequenced in a study of T cells in localized non-small cell lung cancer. TCRdb's copy holds only in-frame clones and misses some; the assay was immunoSEQ multiplex PCR. The sample shows some 3,500 clones, approximately 20% of them seen only once. The sequences come from lung tumor tissue, collected before any cancer treatment. The receptor set was obtained from a female donor over 55 with stage II lung adenocarcinoma.

This clone was counted a few times. V gene TRBV30 combines with J gene TRBJ1-3; 9 nucleotides match TRBD1. Germline V CDR1 and CDR2: GTSNPN, SVGIG (reference sequence). V was clipped by 5 bases and J by 4 bases; unmatched bases: 9. The CDR3 contains 15 residues. This CDR3 is CAWGTGQGRGNTIYF. CDR3 bases: TGTGCCTGGGGAACGGGACAGGGTAGGGGAAACACCATATATTTT. Full variable domain (missing parts from reference TRBV30 and TRBJ1-3): SQTIHQWPATLVQPVGSPLSLECTVEGTSNPNLYWYRQAAGRGLQLLFYSVGIGQISSEVPQNLSASRPQDRQFILSSKKLLLSDSGFYLCAWGTGQGRGNTIYFGEGSWLTVV.

This clone has only a few counts. The rearrangement links TRBV19 to TRBJ1-6, with D hard to call. The CDR3 covers 14 residues. From germline, CDR1 is LNHDA and CDR2 SQIVND (reference sequence). With 4 bases removed from V and 7 bases from J, the gap between germline ends came to 11 bases. CDR3 residues: CASSTTLGNSPLHF. CDR3 coding DNA: TGTGCCAGTAGTACGACATTGGGGAATTCACCCCTCCACTTT.

This chain connects TRBV2 to TRBJ2-5; a possible D gene is TRBD1 (5 bases). Germline V gene data show CDR1 as SNHLY and CDR2 as FYNNEI. The length of the CDR3 is 12 residues. The CDR3 protein is CAGFGAWETQYF. Here the CDR3 DNA reads TGTGCGGGTTTTGGGGCATGGGAGACCCAGTACTTC.

This clone has more than one count but fewer than ten. The rearrangement uses TRBV19 and TRBJ2-1, with D tentatively TRBD2 (5 bases). From germline, CDR1 is LNHDA and CDR2 SQIVND (reference sequence). The germline V and J ends were trimmed by 3 bases and 9 bases, with 9 bases remaining between them. The CDR3 length is 12 residues. The chain's CDR3 is CASSMERTEQFF. In DNA form, the CDR3 reads TGTGCCAGTAGTATGGAGCGGACTGAGCAGTTCTTC.

This clone was detected a few times. V usage is TRBV18 and J usage is TRBJ2-2; D is perhaps TRBD1 or TRBD2 (5 bases each). Germline V gives CDR1 KGHSH, CDR2 LQKENI. V lost 6 bases, J lost 4 bases, and 15 bases lay in between. The CDR3 is 15 residues long. In DNA form, the CDR3 reads TGTGCCAGCTCGCCCGGGGCGCCCGGCACCGGGGAGCTGTTTTTT. Its translation: CASSPGAPGTGELFF. Full variable domain (missing parts from reference TRBV18 and TRBJ2-2): NAGVMQNPRHLVRRRGQEARLRCSPMKGHSHVYWYRQLPEEGLKFMVYLQKENIIDESGMPKERFSAEFPKEGPSILRIQQVVRGDSAAYFCASSPGAPGTGELFFGEGSRLTVL.

The CDR3 coding sequence is TGTGCCAGCAGCCCAGGGGGGTTCCGGAACACCATATATTTT. It specifies CASSPGGFRNTIYF. The chain is built from TRBV28 and TRBJ1-3; the match to TRBD1 covers 7 bases. V gave up 6 bases and J gave up 7 bases; unmatched junction bases: 9. The CDR3 is 14 amino acids. Germline assignment: CDR1 MDHEN and CDR2 SYDVKM. The whole variable domain, remainder taken from reference TRBV28 and TRBJ1-3, is DVKVTQSSRYLVKRTGEKVFLECVQDMDHENMFWYRQDPGLGLRLIYFSYDVKMKEKGDIPEGYSVSREKKERFSLILESASTNQTSMYLCASSPGGFRNTIYFGEGSWLTVV.

V gene TRBV5-1 combines with J gene TRBJ1-1; no clear D gene. The CDR3 spans 16 residues. V lost 3 bases to trimming and J lost 0 bases, with 15 bases between them. Germline lookup yields CDR1 SGHRS and CDR2 YFSETQ. The chain's CDR3 is CASSWPGGSLNTEAFF. For the CDR3, the DNA is TGCGCCAGCAGCTGGCCGGGAGGATCCTTGAACACTGAAGCTTTCTTT.

The CDR3 here is CASSLPRGGEQYF. The CDR3 nucleotides are TGTGCCAGCTCACTACCCCGCGGGGGGGAGCAGTACTTC. The V gene is TRBV18, the J gene TRBJ2-7; 8 nucleotides line up with TRBD2. From germline, CDR1 is KGHSH and CDR2 LQKENI. Unmatched junction bases numbered 6, after V lost 4 bases and J lost 7 bases. The CDR3 has 13 residues.

The table lists this clone with a few counts. The gene calls are TRBV11-3 and TRBJ1-1; 9 bases match TRBD1. This CDR3 spans 14 amino acids. Germline V gene data show CDR1 as SGHNT and CDR2 as YENEEA. V lost 5 bases to trimming and J lost 1 base; unmatched junction nucleotides: 2. The CDR3 sequence is CASSPTGGNTEAFF. In nucleotides, the CDR3 is TGTGCCAGCAGCCCGACAGGGGGGAACACTGAAGCTTTCTTT.

This chain joins TRBV19 and TRBJ2-3; D is undetermined. The CDR3 length is 13 residues. CDR1 is LNHDA and CDR2 is SQIVND in the germline V gene (reference sequence). V gave up 1 base and J gave up 8 bases, with 10 bases separating them. CDR3 DNA: TGTGCCAGTAGTATAGCGAAGTTAGGTACGCAGTATTTT. Amino acids: CASSIAKLGTQYF. Based on the CDR3 plus reference TRBV19 and TRBJ2-3, the full variable domain is DGGITQSPKYLFRKEGQNVTLSCEQNLNHDAMYWYRQDPGQGLRLIYYSQIVNDFQKGDIAEGYSVSREKKESFPLTVTSAQKNPTAFYLCASSIAKLGTQYFGPGTRLTVL.

In DNA form, the CDR3 reads TGTGCCAGCAGCCCGGGACTTTTCTCCTACAATGAGCAGTTCTTC. It is translated as CASSPGLFSYNEQFF. The chain recombines TRBV11-3 with TRBJ2-1, with D tentatively TRBD2 (6 bases). CDR3 length equals 15 residues. CDR1 SGHNT and CDR2 YENEEA come from the germline V gene. V dropped 5 bases and J dropped 0 bases, with 11 bases sitting between them. The full variable domain, its missing parts supplied by reference TRBV11-3 and TRBJ2-1, is EAGVVQSPRYKIIEKKQPVAFWCNPISGHNTLYWYLQNLGQGPELLIRYENEEAVDDSQLPKDRFSAERLKGVDSTLKIQPAELGDSAVYLCASSPGLFSYNEQFFGPGTRLTVL.

V usage is TRBV28 and J usage is TRBJ2-6, with D perhaps being TRBD1 or TRBD2 (5 bases each). Per germline, CDR1 MDHEN and CDR2 SYDVKM. Trimming took off 7 bases at V and 2 bases at J, with 12 bases between the two ends. The CDR3 runs 15 residues. In DNA form, the CDR3 reads TGTGCCAGCATTACATGGGGGACTGGGGCCAACGTCCTGACTTTC. This sequence encodes CASITWGTGANVLTF.

The chain links TRBV5-1 to TRBJ2-2; D remains ambiguous. In germline, CDR1 is SGHRS, CDR2 YFSETQ. Trimming removed 0 bases from V and 4 bases from J, with 10 bases in between. There are 15 residues in the CDR3. The CDR3 DNA is TGCGCCAGCAGCTTGGACCCCGCTTCCACCGGGGAGCTGTTTTTT. Its translation is CASSLDPASTGELFF. The full variable domain, completed using reference TRBV5-1 and TRBJ2-2, is KAGVTQTPRYLIKTRGQQVTLSCSPISGHRSVSWYQQTPGQGLQFLFEYFSETQRNKGNFPGRFSGRQFSNSRSEMNVSTLELGDSALYLCASSLDPASTGELFFGEGSRLTVL.

The V call is TRBV5-1, the J call TRBJ2-5; 8 positions match TRBD2. This CDR3 is 14 amino acids long. After removal of 7 bases from V and 1 base from J, the junction contained 6 bases not matched to a gene. Germline V gene data show CDR1 as SGHRS and CDR2 as YFSETQ. This CDR3 is CASQRGRVQETQYF. Here the CDR3 DNA reads TGCGCCAGCCAGCGGGGGAGGGTCCAAGAGACCCAGTACTTC.

This clone occurred many times. CDR3 loop: CASSPRGGRNSPLHF. The CDR3 DNA reads TGTGCCAGCAGCCCCCGGGGGGGACGAAATTCACCCCTCCACTTT. The rearrangement uses TRBV11-3 and TRBJ1-6; maybe TRBD1 (5 bases). The CDR3 runs 15 residues. The V gene's germline CDR1 is SGHNT and CDR2 YENEEA. Between the trimmed V and J ends, which lost 5 bases and 7 bases, there was a span of 15 bases.

The genes are TRBV28 and TRBJ1-3, with D hard to call. Germline loops: CDR1 MDHEN, CDR2 SYDVKM. The CDR3 loop spans 14 amino acids. V was shortened by 8 bases and J by 5 bases, with 16 bases between the two germline ends. The CDR3 protein is CASSDPGGRNTIYF. CDR3 DNA sequence: TGTGCCAGCTCAGACCCGGGAGGCAGAAACACCATATATTTT.

This clone qualifies as medium-sized. One junction end does not reproduce the germline sequence, and a read error may be involved. The chain couples TRBV6-8 to TRBJ1-2; perhaps TRBD1 as D (5 bases). The CDR3 runs to 18 residues. Germline loops: CDR1 MNHGY, CDR2 SAAAGT. The CDR3 loop is CASSDSYISGRKNYGYTF. Here the CDR3 DNA reads TGTGCCAGCAGTGACTCATACATTTCGGGACGGAAAAACTATGGCTACACCTTC.

The chain employs TRBV6-8 and TRBJ2-4, with D possibly TRBD1 on 6 matching bases. Germline V gene sequence: CDR1 MNHGY, CDR2 SAAAGT. Trimming took off 6 bases at V and 8 bases at J, with 17 bases between the two ends. CDR3 length equals 14 residues. The CDR3 reads CASRPIQGKDIQYF. The CDR3 DNA reads as TGTGCCAGCAGGCCTATACAGGGTAAGGACATTCAGTACTTC.

This chain links TRBV19 with TRBJ1-1; weak D call: TRBD1 (5 bases). The CDR3 has 15 amino acids. Between the trimmed V and J ends, which lost 2 bases and 10 bases, there was a span of 20 bases. Germline CDR1 and CDR2: LNHDA and SQIVND (reference sequence). The CDR3 sequence: CASSIRVGDAHGAFF. The DNA for the CDR3 is TGTGCCAGTAGTATAAGGGTGGGGGACGCCCACGGAGCTTTCTTT. Supplemented by reference TRBV19 and TRBJ1-1, the full variable domain reads DGGITQSPKYLFRKEGQNVTLSCEQNLNHDAMYWYRQDPGQGLRLIYYSQIVNDFQKGDIAEGYSVSREKKESFPLTVTSAQKNPTAFYLCASSIRVGDAHGAFFGQGTRLTVV.

The V call is TRBV18, the J call TRBJ1-2; 7 nucleotides match TRBD1. The V segment lost 7 bases and the J segment 2 bases; nucleotides outside the gene matches: 7. This CDR3 region has 14 residues. Looked up from germline, CDR1 is KGHSH and CDR2 is LQKENI. The chain's CDR3 is CASCGQAGNYGYTF. In nucleotides, the CDR3 is TGTGCCAGCTGCGGACAGGCCGGCAACTATGGCTACACCTTC.

A few counts support this clone. The chain links TRBV15 to TRBJ2-7; D unclear. V gave up 0 bases and J gave up 5 bases, with 11 bases separating them. Germline values: CDR1 LNHNV, CDR2 YYDKDF (reference sequence). The CDR3 contains 14 residues. The CDR3 sequence: CATSRDRVTNEQYF. For the CDR3, the DNA is TGTGCCACCAGCAGAGATCGGGTCACCAACGAGCAGTACTTC.

By sample fraction, this clone is large (0.1 to 1%). The chain couples TRBV11-3 to TRBJ2-2, with 7 bases fitting TRBD2. With V trimmed by 1 base and J by 5 bases, 7 bases remained unmatched. CDR3 length: 16 residues. Germline CDR1 SGHNT, CDR2 YENEEA. CDR3 sequence reads: CASSLGTAGITGELFF. In nucleotides, the CDR3 is TGTGCCAGCAGCTTAGGTACAGCGGGAATTACCGGGGAGCTGTTTTTT. The entire variable domain, with the rest obtained from reference TRBV11-3 and TRBJ2-2, is as follows: EAGVVQSPRYKIIEKKQPVAFWCNPISGHNTLYWYLQNLGQGPELLIRYENEEAVDDSQLPKDRFSAERLKGVDSTLKIQPAELGDSAVYLCASSLGTAGITGELFFGEGSRLTVL.

Only a few counts were recorded for this clone. CDR3 nucleotide sequence: TGTGCCAGCAGCCCCACTCAGACCGGGCAGTTCTTC. Translated: CASSPTQTGQFF. The chain joins TRBV6-8 to TRBJ2-1; D gene ambiguous. The germline CDR1 and CDR2 sequences are MNHGY and SAAAGT. The CDR3 spans 12 residues. Trimming took 6 bases from V and 12 from J, leaving 15 bases between them.

V is TRBV5-1 and J is TRBJ2-2, with TRBD2 identical over 7 bases. Germline CDR1 SGHRS, CDR2 YFSETQ. This CDR3 spans 17 amino acids. J lost 4 bases, V lost 0 bases, and 9 bases had no gene match. CDR3 nucleotide sequence: TGCGCCAGCAGCTTGGCTAGGACCTGGGAGGGCACCGGGGAGCTGTTTTTT. Its protein product is CASSLARTWEGTGELFF.

This clone is labeled medium-sized. The V gene is TRBV6-1, the J gene TRBJ2-1; no clear D. The CDR3 sequence is 14 residues long. Germline V CDR1 and CDR2: MNHNS, SASEGT. Trimming removed 1 base from V and 9 bases from J, with 13 bases in between. CDR3 coding DNA: TGTGCCAGCAGTGAAGGTTGGTCCTTAGCTGAGCAGTTCTTC. Protein: CASSEGWSLAEQFF.